This TCR beta chain came from a study of blood T cell repertoires in COVID-19. TCRdb's copy holds only in-frame clones and misses some; the assay was immunoSEQ multiplex PCR. Among roughly 240,000 clones listed, 86% were seen once. Germline CDR1 is LGHDT and CDR2 is YNNKEL (reference sequence). CDR3 length: 16 residues. Trimming stripped 2 bases from V and 4 bases from J, with 16 bases between. The chain employs TRBV3-1 (or the pseudogene TRBV3-2) and TRBJ2-3, with no clear D. The clonotype originates from a woman aged 55-70 years who had recovered from COVID-19. The sample consisted of peripheral blood. The CDR3 here is CASSQPRLGGADTQYF. DNA for the CDR3: TGTGCCAGCAGCCAACCCCGACTGGGTGGTGCAGATACGCAGTATTTT.